This TCR beta chain emerged from a study of radiotherapy plus CTLA-4 blockade in lung cancer. Study summary: Overall, roughly 18% of patients showed an objective response, while 31% attained disease control.

Study-level findings and limits: Response was reportedly best predicted by early blood T cell clone dynamics, with interferon-beta. There was expansion of tumor-derived TCR clones in blood after radiotherapy plus ipilimumab.

TCRdb keeps only in-frame clones here, not all; method: immunoSEQ multiplex PCR. Among 90,000 or so clones listed, around 86% were seen once. CTLA-4 blockade using ipilimumab, together with focal radiation, was received by patients with chemo-refractory metastatic non-small-cell lung cancer. Points on this clone: Its specificity is not known.

V lost 4 bases and J 2 bases, leaving 13 bases between the germline ends. Germline CDR1 SGHTA, CDR2 FQGTGA. CDR3 size: 15 residues. The specimen comprised peripheral blood, sampled from a patient treated with radiotherapy plus ipilimumab. The chain uses TRBV7-3 and TRBJ2-3; D might be TRBD1 or TRBD2, each matching 6 bases. The sequence derives from a human donor with non-small cell lung cancer who had stable disease on radiotherapy plus ipilimumab. The CDR3 is CASSSDRTTTDTQYF. The CDR3 DNA sequence: TGTGCCAGCAGCTCCGACAGGACTACCACAGATACGCAGTATTTT.